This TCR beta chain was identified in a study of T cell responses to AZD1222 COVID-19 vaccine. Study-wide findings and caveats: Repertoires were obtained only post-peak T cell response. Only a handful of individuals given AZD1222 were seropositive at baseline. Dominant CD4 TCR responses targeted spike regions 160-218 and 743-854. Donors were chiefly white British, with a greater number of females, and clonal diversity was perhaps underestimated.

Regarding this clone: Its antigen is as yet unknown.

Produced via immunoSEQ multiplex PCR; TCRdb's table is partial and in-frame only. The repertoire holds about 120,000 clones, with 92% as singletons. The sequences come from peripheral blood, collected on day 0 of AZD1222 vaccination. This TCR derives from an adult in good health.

CDR3 residues: CASSPMSGTDTQYF. The CDR3 DNA reads as TGTGCCAGCAGTCCCATGAGTGGCACAGATACGCAGTATTTT. The gene calls are TRBV11-2 and TRBJ2-3; no clear D gene. The length of the CDR3 is 14 residues. Germline V gene sequence: CDR1 SGHAT, CDR2 FQNNGV. With 6 bases removed from V and 1 base from J, the gap between germline ends came to 11 bases. The whole variable domain, remainder taken from reference TRBV11-2 and TRBJ2-3, is EAGVAQSPRYKIIEKRQSVAFWCNPISGHATLYWYQQILGQGPKLLIQFQNNGVVDDSQLPKDRFSAERLKGVDSTLKIQPAKLEDSAVYLCASSPMSGTDTQYFGPGTRLTVL.